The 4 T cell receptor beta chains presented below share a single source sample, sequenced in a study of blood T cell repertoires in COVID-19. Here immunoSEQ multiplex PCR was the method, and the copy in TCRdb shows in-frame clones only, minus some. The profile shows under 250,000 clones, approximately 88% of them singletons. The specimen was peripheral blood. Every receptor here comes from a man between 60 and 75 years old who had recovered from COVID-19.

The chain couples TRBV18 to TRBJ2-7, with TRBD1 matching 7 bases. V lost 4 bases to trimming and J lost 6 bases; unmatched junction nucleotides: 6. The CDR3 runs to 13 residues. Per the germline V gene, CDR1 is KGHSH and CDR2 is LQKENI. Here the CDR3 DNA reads TGTGCCAGCTCACTCCGGGACAGCTCCGAGCAGTACTTC. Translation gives CASSLRDSSEQYF.

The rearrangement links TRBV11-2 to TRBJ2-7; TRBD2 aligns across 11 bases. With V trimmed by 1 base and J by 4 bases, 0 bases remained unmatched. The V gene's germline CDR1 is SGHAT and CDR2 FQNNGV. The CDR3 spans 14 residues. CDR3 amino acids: CASSLVAGGYEQYF. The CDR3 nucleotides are TGTGCCAGCAGCTTAGTAGCGGGAGGGTACGAGCAGTACTTC.

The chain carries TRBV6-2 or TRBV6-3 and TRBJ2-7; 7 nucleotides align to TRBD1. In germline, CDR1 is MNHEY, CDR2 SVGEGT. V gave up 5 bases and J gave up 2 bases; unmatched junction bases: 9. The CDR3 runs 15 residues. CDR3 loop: CASSRDRVLAYEQYF. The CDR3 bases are TGTGCCAGCAGTCGAGACAGGGTTCTCGCCTACGAGCAGTACTTC.

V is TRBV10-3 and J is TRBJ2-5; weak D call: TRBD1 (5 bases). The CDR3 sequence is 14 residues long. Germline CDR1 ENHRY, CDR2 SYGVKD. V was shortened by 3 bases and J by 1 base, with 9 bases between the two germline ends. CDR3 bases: TGTGCCATCAGTGATGGGGCAGGCCAAGAGACCCAGTACTTC. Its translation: CAISDGAGQETQYF.